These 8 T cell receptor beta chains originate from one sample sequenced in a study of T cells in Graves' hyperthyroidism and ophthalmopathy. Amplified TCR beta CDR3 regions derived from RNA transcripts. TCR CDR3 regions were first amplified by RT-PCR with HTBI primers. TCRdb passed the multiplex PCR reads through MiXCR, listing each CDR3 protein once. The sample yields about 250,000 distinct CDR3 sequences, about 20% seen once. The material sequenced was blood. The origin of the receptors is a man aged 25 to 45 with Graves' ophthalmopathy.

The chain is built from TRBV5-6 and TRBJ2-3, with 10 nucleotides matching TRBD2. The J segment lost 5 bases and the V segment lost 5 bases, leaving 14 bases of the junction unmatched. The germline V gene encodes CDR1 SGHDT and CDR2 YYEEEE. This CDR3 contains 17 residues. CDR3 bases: TGTGCCAGCAGTCGGGGGTTAGCGGGAGGCCCCGTAGATACGCAGTATTTT. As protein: CASSRGLAGGPVDTQYF.

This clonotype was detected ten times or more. CDR3 sequence reads: CASSPLGTDTDTQYF. CDR3 in DNA: TGTGCCAGCAGCCCCTTAGGGACAGACACAGATACGCAGTATTTT. V and J are TRBV11-3 and TRBJ2-3; 7 bases map to TRBD1. The V and J ends lost 5 bases and 2 bases, in that order; junction bases with no gene match: 7. Germline CDR1 SGHNT, CDR2 YENEEA. The CDR3 loop spans 15 amino acids.

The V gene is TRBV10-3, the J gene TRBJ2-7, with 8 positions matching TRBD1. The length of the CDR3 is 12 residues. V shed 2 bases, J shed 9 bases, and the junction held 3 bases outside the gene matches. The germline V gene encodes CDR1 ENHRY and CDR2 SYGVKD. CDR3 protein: CAISEDRGVQYF. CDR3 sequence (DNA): TGTGCCATCAGTGAGGACAGGGGAGTGCAGTACTTC.

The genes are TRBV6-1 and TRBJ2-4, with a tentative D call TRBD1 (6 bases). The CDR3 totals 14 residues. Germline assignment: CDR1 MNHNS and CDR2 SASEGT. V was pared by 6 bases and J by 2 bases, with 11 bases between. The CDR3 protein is CASSPQGTKNIQYF. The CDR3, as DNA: TGTGCCAGCAGCCCTCAGGGGACCAAAAACATTCAGTACTTC.

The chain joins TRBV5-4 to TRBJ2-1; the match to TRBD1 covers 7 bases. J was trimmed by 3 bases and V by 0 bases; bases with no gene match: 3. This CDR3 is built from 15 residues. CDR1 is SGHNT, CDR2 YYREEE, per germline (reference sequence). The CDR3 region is CASSLGAGGYNEQFF. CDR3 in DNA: TGTGCCAGCAGCTTGGGAGCAGGGGGCTACAATGAGCAGTTCTTC.

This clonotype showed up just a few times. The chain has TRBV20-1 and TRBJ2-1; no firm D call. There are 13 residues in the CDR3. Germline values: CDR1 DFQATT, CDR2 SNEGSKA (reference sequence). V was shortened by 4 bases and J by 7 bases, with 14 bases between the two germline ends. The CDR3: CSATENFRNEQFF. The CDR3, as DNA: TGCAGTGCTACCGAAAACTTTAGGAATGAGCAGTTCTTC.

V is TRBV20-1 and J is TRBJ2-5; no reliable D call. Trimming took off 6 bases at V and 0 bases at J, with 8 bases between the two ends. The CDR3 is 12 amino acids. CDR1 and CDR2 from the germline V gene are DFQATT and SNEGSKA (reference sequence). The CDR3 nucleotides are TGCAGTGCGGACGAGTACCAAGAGACCCAGTACTTC. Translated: CSADEYQETQYF.

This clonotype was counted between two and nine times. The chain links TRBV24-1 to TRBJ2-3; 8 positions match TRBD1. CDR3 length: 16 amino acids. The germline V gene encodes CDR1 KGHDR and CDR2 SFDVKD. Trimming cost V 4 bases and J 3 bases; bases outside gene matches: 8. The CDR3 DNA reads TGTGCCACCAGTGACAGGGGGCGCGGGCCAACAGATACGCAGTATTTT. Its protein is CATSDRGRGPTDTQYF.